This TCR beta chain comes out of a study of Graves' ophthalmopathy and Graves' hyperthyroidism. Points from the study as a whole: The model forecast ophthalmopathy progression, reaching 60% to 71% sensitivity and roughly 72% specificity. Among thyroid clonotypes expanded above 0.001 frequency, most also appeared in blood. Ophthalmopathy could be told apart from stable hyperthyroidism by a 13-signature model (about 90% sensitivity, over 65% specificity).

Trimming took 1 base from V and 9 from J, leaving 12 bases between them. CDR3 length: 13 residues. Germline CDR1 LNHDA, CDR2 SQIVND (reference sequence). Scientists amplified the TCR beta CDR3 regions from RNA transcripts. Amplification began with first-round RT-PCR using HTBI primers, then second-round multiplex PCR was performed. TCRdb re-called the multiplex PCR reads through MiXCR, storing one row per CDR3 protein. This sample has about 640,000 distinct CDR3 sequences, with about 38% found just once. Diagnostic conclusions were grounded in clinical symptoms, serum thyroxine, TRAb, thyroid ultrasound and orbital computed tomography. This clonotype has a count of ten or more. Its antigen is undetermined.

This sequence was found in an adult man with Graves' ophthalmopathy. V gene TRBV19 combines with J gene TRBJ1-2, with no clear D. The sequenced sample was peripheral blood. The CDR3 reads CASSIALGRSYTF. In nucleotides, the CDR3 is TGTGCCAGTAGTATAGCTCTCGGCAGAAGCTACACCTTC.